The text below deals with one T cell receptor (beta chain). After removal of 4 bases from V and 4 bases from J, the junction contained 4 bases not matched to a gene. Germline V gene sequence: CDR1 SGHRS, CDR2 YFSETQ. The CDR3 covers 14 residues. The study ran the assay at deep level. TCRdb's table, derived via immunoSEQ multiplex PCR, lists solely in-frame clones and lacks some. The sample consists of some 2.4 million clones, more than 85% of them appearing once. Every donor, a Caucasian adult, lived in Nashville, Tennessee. This sample stems from a study of shared clonotypes between healthy human individuals. Study-wide background: A couple of women and a few men aged 18 to 49 made up the donors. Each donor's CD4 naive and CD4 memory cells filled three plates apiece, CD8 naive two, and CD8 memory one.

The chain combines TRBV5-1 with TRBJ2-1; 8 bases are shared with TRBD2. The sequence was collected from a man in his late teens or twenties in good health. Some clones in this sample may be carry-over from other donors' samples. The sequenced material came from naive CD4+ T cells from PBMCs. Regarding subset: CD45RA+ positively selected. CDR3 DNA: TGCGCCAGCAGCCCAATAGCGGGATACAATGAGCAGTTCTTC. It yields the protein CASSPIAGYNEQFF.